This TCR beta chain came from a study of T cell repertoires in cytomegalovirus infection. CDR3 length: 16 amino acids. Germline CDR1 is SEHNR and CDR2 is FQNEAQ (reference sequence). V trimming: 4 bases; J trimming: 9 bases; junction bases outside the gene matches: 13. TCRdb reanalysed the reads using MiXCR and keeps one entry per CDR3 protein. Seen here are roughly 700,000 distinct CDR3 sequences, approximately 33% observed once, and the top ten hold about 20%. A note on this clonotype: Its antigen is currently unknown.

The clonotype comes from a human donor in good health (CMV status not recorded). Some clones in this sample may be carry-over from other donors' samples. The starting material was cultured PBMCs, obtained from culture after CMV antigen stimulation. The rearrangement uses TRBV7-9 and TRBJ2-1, with TRBD1 matching 9 bases. This chain's CDR3 is CASSSLTRQGEVEQFF. The DNA of the CDR3 is TGTGCCAGCAGCTCACTCACCCGACAGGGGGAGGTTGAGCAGTTCTTC.